The 14 T cell receptor beta chains below were found in one sample sequenced in a study of early T cells in non-severe SARS-CoV-2 infection. Each CDR3 protein gets one entry after TCRdb re-called the 5' RACE reads with MiXCR. The sample contains around 37,000 distinct CDR3 sequences, around 9% of which appear only once. Source material: whole blood. The receptor set was obtained from an adult who was a healthcare worker with PCR-confirmed SARS-CoV-2 infection or an uninfected control (not recorded which).

This clonotype appeared many times. The chain is built from TRBV9 and TRBJ2-1, with 10 bases that match TRBD2. There are 15 residues in the CDR3. Losses at the gene ends were 4 bases for V and 2 bases for J; bases not matched to a gene: 3. Germline CDR1 SGDLS, CDR2 YYNGEE. CDR3 in amino acids: CASSHSGGPYNEQFF. The DNA of the CDR3 is TGTGCCAGCAGCCATAGCGGGGGGCCCTACAATGAGCAGTTCTTC.

This clonotype came up many times. The chain combines TRBV11-2 with TRBJ2-4, with D tentatively TRBD2 (6 bases). CDR1 SGHAT and CDR2 FQNNGV come from the germline V gene. Trimming removed 3 bases at V and 0 bases at J, with 12 bases between. The CDR3 loop spans 16 amino acids. In DNA, the CDR3 is TGTGCCAGCAGCTTTTTAGCGGAGCTAGCCAAAAACATTCAGTACTTC. It translates to CASSFLAELAKNIQYF.

This clonotype was picked up many times. V gene TRBV7-9 combines with J gene TRBJ1-1, with TRBD1 matching over 10 bases. J was trimmed by 5 bases and V by 1 base; bases with no gene match: 4. The CDR3 is made up of 15 amino acids. Germline loops: CDR1 SEHNR, CDR2 FQNEAQ (reference sequence). The CDR3 DNA reads TGTGCCAGCAGCTTAGGGGACAGGGGTCGGACTGAAGCTTTCTTT. It is translated as CASSLGDRGRTEAFF.

Notes on this clonotype: Possible read error: a much larger clone is one base away. Since no conserved phenylalanine or tryptophan closes the CDR3, a read error is the likely cause. The gene calls are TRBV20-1 and TRBJ2-7; 12 nucleotides match TRBD2. The V and J ends lost 3 bases and 2 bases, in that order; junction bases with no gene match: 5. This CDR3 has 15 amino acids. Germline V CDR1 and CDR2: DFQATT, SNEGSKA (reference sequence). The CDR3 here is CSARLAGGPAYEQYS. For the CDR3, the DNA is TGCAGTGCTAGGCTAGCGGGGGGGCCCGCCTACGAGCAGTACTCC.

Many counts were recorded for this clonotype. The chain combines TRBV7-2 with TRBJ2-2, with TRBD1 identical over 8 bases. Germline CDR1 SGHTA, CDR2 FQGNSA. V dropped 5 bases and J dropped 4; count of bases not matched to a gene: 9. The CDR3 loop spans 16 amino acids. The CDR3 coding sequence is TGTGCCAGCAGCCCTTGGACAGGGTATGGCACCGGGGAGCTGTTTTTT. This gives the protein CASSPWTGYGTGELFF.

This clonotype was recorded a few times. The chain recombines TRBV29-1 with TRBJ1-1, with 7 positions matching TRBD1. The CDR3 has 13 amino acids. The germline V gene has CDR1 SQVTM and CDR2 ANQGSEA. V was clipped by 3 bases and J by 1 base; unmatched bases: 2. The CDR3 bases are TGCAGCGTTGAGGGACAGCAGAACACTGAAGCTTTCTTT. This encodes CSVEGQQNTEAFF.

This chain joins TRBV19 and TRBJ2-4; 9 bases map to TRBD1. This CDR3 has 15 residues. Germline lookup yields CDR1 LNHDA and CDR2 SQIVND (reference sequence). With 4 bases clipped from V and 2 bases from J, the junction kept 3 bases outside the gene matches. The CDR3 bases are TGTGCCAGTAGTAGGGACAGGGATCCCAAAAACATTCAGTACTTC. This translates into CASSRDRDPKNIQYF.

This clonotype was found a few times. The rearrangement links TRBV3-1 to TRBJ2-1; 13 nucleotides agree with TRBD2. V shed 4 bases and J 1 base; nucleotides not matched to a gene: 4. The CDR3 runs to 17 residues. Germline assignment: CDR1 LGHDT and CDR2 YNNKEL (reference sequence). This CDR3 is CASSPTSGGYSYNEQFF. DNA of the CDR3: TGTGCCAGCAGCCCGACTAGCGGGGGGTATTCCTACAATGAGCAGTTCTTC.

This clonotype has at least ten counts. The CDR3 coding sequence is TGTGCCAGCAGTGAAGCCATTGCAACTAATGAAAAACTGTTTTTT. Translation gives CASSEAIATNEKLFF. The chain carries TRBV25-1 and TRBJ1-4; D unclear. Trimming cost V 2 bases and J 0 bases, with 7 bases left between them. The CDR3 has 15 amino acids. Looked up from germline, CDR1 is MGHDK and CDR2 is SYGVNS.

This clonotype was observed many times. The CDR3 nucleotides read TGTGCCAGCAGTCCTGGGTCCACTTCTAATCAGCCCCAGCATTTT. This sequence encodes CASSPGSTSNQPQHF. The V gene is TRBV27, the J gene TRBJ1-5, with no clear D. Trimming shortened V by 5 bases and J by 4 bases, and 15 bases separated the two germline ends. There are 15 residues in the CDR3. The germline V gene has CDR1 MNHEY and CDR2 SMNVEV (reference sequence).

This clonotype came up many times. This chain connects TRBV20-1 to TRBJ2-1, with 9 bases matching TRBD1. Trimming cost V 6 bases and J 8 bases; bases outside gene matches: 8. The CDR3 is 13 residues long. Germline values: CDR1 DFQATT, CDR2 SNEGSKA (reference sequence). The CDR3 DNA is TGCAGTGCCGGGGACAGGGTGGCAGATGAGCAGTTCTTC. Translating it yields CSAGDRVADEQFF.

This clonotype was seen many times. The chain links TRBV20-1 to TRBJ1-4, with a weak D call TRBD1 (5 bases). The CDR3 is 13 amino acids. Per the germline V gene, CDR1 is DFQATT and CDR2 is SNEGSKA (reference sequence). The V end was cut by 0 bases, the J end by 15 bases, with 17 bases between. In DNA, the CDR3 is TGCAGTGCTAGAGATCTCGGAGGGACTGGCATGTTTTTT. Its protein product is CSARDLGGTGMFF.

This clonotype was seen repeatedly, ten times or more. The chain employs TRBV6-2 or TRBV6-3 and TRBJ2-2; D gene uncertain. Germline CDR1 reads MNHEY; CDR2 reads SVGEGT. This CDR3 comprises 11 residues. The V end lost 0 bases, the J end lost 10 bases, and 3 bases lay between the germline ends. In nucleotides, the CDR3 is TGTGCCAGCAGTTACTCTACGGAGCTGTTTTTT. Amino acid sequence: CASSYSTELFF.

This clonotype occurred many times. This sequence joins TRBV6-1 and TRBJ1-5; no clear D. Per the germline V gene, CDR1 is MNHNS and CDR2 is SASEGT. Trimming removed 7 bases from V and 0 bases from J, with 7 bases in between. The CDR3 runs to 13 residues. DNA for the CDR3: TGTGCCAGCACACAAAGTAGCAATCAGCCCCAGCATTTT. It specifies CASTQSSNQPQHF.